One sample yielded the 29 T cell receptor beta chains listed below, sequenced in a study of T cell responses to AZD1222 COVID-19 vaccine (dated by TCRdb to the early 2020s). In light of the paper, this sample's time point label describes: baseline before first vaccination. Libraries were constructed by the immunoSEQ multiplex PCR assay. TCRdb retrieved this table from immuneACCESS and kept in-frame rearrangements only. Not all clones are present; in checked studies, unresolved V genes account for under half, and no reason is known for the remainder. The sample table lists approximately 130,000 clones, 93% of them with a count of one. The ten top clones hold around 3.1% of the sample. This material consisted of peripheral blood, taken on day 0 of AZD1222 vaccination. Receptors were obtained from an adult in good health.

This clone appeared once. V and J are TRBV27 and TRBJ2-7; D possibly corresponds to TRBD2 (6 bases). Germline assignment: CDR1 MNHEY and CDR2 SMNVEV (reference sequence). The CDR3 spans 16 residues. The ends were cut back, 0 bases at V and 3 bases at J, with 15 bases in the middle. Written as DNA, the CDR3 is TGTGCCAGCAGTTTATCGGGGGGTTTTCTGGGCTACGAGCAGTACTTC. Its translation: CASSLSGGFLGYEQYF.

In nucleotides, the CDR3 is TGTGCCAGCAGCTTCGGGGGAGTGAACACTGAAGCTTTCTTT. As protein: CASSFGGVNTEAFF. This chain uses TRBV11-2 with TRBJ1-1, with D tentatively TRBD1 (5 bases). The CDR3 length is 14 residues. The germline CDR1 and CDR2 sequences are SGHAT and FQNNGV. V dropped 3 bases and J dropped 0 bases, with 8 bases sitting between them.

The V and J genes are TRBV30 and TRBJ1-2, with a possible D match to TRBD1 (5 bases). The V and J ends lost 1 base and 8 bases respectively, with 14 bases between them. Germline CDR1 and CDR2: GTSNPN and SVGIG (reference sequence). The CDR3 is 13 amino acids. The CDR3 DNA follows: TGTGCCTGGAGTGAACAGGACTCGGGGGGCTACACCTTC. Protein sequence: CAWSEQDSGGYTF. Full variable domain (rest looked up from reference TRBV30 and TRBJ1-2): SQTIHQWPATLVQPVGSPLSLECTVEGTSNPNLYWYRQAAGRGLQLLFYSVGIGQISSEVPQNLSASRPQDRQFILSSKKLLLSDSGFYLCAWSEQDSGGYTFGSGTRLTVV.

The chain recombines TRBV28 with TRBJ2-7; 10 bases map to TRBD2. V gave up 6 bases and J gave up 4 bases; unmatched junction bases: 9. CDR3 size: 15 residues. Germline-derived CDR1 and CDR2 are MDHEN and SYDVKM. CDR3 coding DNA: TGTGCCAGCAGGAAACCCCTAGCGGGAGATTACGAGCAGTACTTC. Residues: CASRKPLAGDYEQYF.

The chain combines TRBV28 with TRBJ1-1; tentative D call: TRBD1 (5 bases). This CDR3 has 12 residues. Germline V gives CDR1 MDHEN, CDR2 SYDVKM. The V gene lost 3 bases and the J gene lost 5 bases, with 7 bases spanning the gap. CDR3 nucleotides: TGTGCCAGCAGTTTCCAGGGAACTGAAGCTTTCTTT. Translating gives CASSFQGTEAFF. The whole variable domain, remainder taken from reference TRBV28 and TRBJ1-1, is DVKVTQSSRYLVKRTGEKVFLECVQDMDHENMFWYRQDPGLGLRLIYFSYDVKMKEKGDIPEGYSVSREKKERFSLILESASTNQTSMYLCASSFQGTEAFFGQGTRLTVV.

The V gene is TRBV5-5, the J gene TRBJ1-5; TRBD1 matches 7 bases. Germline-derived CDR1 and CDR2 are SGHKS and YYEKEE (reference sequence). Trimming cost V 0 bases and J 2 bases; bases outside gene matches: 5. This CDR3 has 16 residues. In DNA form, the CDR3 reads TGTGCCAGCAGCTTGGTCACAGGGGTCGGCAATCAGCCCCAGCATTTT. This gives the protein CASSLVTGVGNQPQHF.

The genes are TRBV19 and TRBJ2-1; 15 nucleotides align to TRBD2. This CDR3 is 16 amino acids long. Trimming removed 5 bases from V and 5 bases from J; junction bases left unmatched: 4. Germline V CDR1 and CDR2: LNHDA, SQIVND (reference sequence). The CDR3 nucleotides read TGTGCCAGTAGTGGACTAGCGGGAGGGCAGGACAATGAGCAGTTCTTC. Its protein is CASSGLAGGQDNEQFF.

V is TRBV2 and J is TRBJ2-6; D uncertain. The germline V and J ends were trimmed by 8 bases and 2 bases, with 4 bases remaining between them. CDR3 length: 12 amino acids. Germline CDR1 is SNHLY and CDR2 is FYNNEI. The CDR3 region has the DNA TGTGCCAGCCACCCTGGGGCCAACGTCCTGACTTTC. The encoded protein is CASHPGANVLTF.

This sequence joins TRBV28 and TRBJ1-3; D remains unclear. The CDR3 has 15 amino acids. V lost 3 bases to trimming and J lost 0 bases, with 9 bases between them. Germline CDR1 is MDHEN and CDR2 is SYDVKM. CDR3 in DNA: TGTGCCAGCAGTTTCGCCAGGAGCTCTGGAAACACCATATATTTT. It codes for CASSFARSSGNTIYF. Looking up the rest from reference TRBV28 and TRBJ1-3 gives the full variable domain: DVKVTQSSRYLVKRTGEKVFLECVQDMDHENMFWYRQDPGLGLRLIYFSYDVKMKEKGDIPEGYSVSREKKERFSLILESASTNQTSMYLCASSFARSSGNTIYFGEGSWLTVV.

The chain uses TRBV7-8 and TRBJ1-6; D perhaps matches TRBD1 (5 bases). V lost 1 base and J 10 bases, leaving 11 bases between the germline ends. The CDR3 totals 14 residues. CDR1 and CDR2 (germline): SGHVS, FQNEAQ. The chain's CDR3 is CASSLGWGDSPLHF. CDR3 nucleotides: TGTGCCAGCAGCTTAGGTTGGGGGGACTCACCCCTCCACTTT.

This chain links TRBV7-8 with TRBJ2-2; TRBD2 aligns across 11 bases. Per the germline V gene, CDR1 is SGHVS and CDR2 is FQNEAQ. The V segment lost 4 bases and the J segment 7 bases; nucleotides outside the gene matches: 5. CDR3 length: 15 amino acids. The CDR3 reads CASSSLAGGDGELFF. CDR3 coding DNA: TGTGCCAGCAGCTCCTTAGCGGGAGGGGACGGGGAGCTGTTTTTT.

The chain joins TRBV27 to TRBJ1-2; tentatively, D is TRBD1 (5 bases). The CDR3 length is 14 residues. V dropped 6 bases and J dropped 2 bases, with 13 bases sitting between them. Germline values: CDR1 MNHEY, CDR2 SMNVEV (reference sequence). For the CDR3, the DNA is TGTGCCAGCAGATGGGGGGGAGGGAACTATGGCTACACCTTC. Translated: CASRWGGGNYGYTF.

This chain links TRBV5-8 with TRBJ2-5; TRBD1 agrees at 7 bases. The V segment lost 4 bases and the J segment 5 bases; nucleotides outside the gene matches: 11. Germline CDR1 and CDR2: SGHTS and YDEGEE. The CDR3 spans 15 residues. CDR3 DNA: TGTGCCAGCAGCCGAATACAGGGGACCTGGGAGACCCAGTACTTC. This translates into CASSRIQGTWETQYF.

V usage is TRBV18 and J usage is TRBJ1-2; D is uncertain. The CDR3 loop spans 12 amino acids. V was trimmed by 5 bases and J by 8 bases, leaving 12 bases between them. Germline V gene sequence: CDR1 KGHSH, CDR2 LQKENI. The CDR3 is CASSEDGNGYTF. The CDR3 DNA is TGTGCCAGCTCAGAGGACGGTAACGGCTACACCTTC. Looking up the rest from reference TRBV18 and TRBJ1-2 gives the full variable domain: NAGVMQNPRHLVRRRGQEARLRCSPMKGHSHVYWYRQLPEEGLKFMVYLQKENIIDESGMPKERFSAEFPKEGPSILRIQQVVRGDSAAYFCASSEDGNGYTFGSGTRLTVV.

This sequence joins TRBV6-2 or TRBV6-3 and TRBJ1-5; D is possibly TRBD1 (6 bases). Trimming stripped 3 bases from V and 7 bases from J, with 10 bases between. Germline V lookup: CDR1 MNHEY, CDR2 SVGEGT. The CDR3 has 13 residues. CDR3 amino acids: CASSYGGLQPQHF. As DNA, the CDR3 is TGTGCCAGCAGTTATGGGGGGCTACAGCCCCAGCATTTT.

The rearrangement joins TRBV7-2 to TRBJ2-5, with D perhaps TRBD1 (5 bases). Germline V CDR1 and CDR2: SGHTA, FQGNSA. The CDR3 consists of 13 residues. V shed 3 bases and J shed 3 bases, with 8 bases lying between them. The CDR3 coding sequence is TGTGCCAGCAGCTTTCAACAGGAAGAGACCCAGTACTTC. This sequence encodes CASSFQQEETQYF.

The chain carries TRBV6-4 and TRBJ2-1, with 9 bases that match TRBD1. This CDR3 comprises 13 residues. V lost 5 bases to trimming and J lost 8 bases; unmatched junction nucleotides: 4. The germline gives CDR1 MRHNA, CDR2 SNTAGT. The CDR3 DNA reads TGTGCCAGCAGTTCGGACAGGGGCGATGAGCAGTTCTTC. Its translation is CASSSDRGDEQFF.

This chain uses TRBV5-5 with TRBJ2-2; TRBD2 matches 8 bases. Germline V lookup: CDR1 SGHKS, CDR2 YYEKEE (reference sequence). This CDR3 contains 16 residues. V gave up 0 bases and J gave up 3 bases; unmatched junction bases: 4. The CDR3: CASSLGREVYTGELFF. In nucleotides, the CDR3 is TGTGCCAGCAGCTTGGGGCGGGAGGTCTACACCGGGGAGCTGTTTTTT.

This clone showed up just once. The CDR3 reads CASIPTGVAGTRDEQYF. As DNA, the CDR3 is TGTGCCAGCATCCCCACTGGGGTAGCGGGAACGAGGGACGAGCAGTACTTC. The chain carries TRBV28 and TRBJ2-7, with 8 nucleotides matching TRBD2. In germline, CDR1 is MDHEN, CDR2 SYDVKM. This CDR3 has 17 residues. The trim removed 7 bases at V and 5 bases at J, leaving 19 bases unmatched.

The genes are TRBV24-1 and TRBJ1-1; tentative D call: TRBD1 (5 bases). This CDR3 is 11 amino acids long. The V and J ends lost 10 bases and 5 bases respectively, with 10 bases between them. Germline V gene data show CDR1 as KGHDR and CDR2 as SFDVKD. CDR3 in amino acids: CATSEGTEAFF. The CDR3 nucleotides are TGTGCCACTTCGGAGGGGACTGAAGCTTTCTTT.

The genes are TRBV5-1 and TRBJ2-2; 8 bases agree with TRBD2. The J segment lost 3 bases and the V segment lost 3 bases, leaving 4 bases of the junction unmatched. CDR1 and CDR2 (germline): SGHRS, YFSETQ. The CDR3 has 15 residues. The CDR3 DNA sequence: TGCGCCAGCAGCTGGCGGGGGGCGGACACCGGGGAGCTGTTTTTT. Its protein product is CASSWRGADTGELFF.

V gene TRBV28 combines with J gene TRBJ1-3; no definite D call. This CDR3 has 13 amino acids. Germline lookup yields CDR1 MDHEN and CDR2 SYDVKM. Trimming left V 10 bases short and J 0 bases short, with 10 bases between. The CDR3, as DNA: TGTGCCACCGCTAAGGACTCTGGAAACACCATATATTTT. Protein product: CATAKDSGNTIYF.

CDR3 amino acids: CAWSSKNQPQHF. In DNA form, the CDR3 reads TGTGCCTGGAGTTCCAAGAATCAGCCCCAGCATTTT. The V call is TRBV30, the J call TRBJ1-5, with D unclear. Trimming stripped 2 bases from V and 4 bases from J, with 6 bases between. The CDR3 consists of 12 residues. CDR1 GTSNPN and CDR2 SVGIG come from the germline V gene (reference sequence).

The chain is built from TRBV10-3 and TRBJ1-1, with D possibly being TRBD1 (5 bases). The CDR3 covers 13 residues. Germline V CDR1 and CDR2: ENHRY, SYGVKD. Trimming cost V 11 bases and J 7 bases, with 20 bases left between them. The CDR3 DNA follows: TGTGCCTCCTATATGGCCGGGGGGGTTGAAGCTTTCTTT. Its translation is CASYMAGGVEAFF.

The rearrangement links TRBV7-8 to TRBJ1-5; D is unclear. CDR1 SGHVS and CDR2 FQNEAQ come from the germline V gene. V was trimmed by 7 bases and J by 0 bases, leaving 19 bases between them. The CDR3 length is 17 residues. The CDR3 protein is CASTTKTGRGSNQPQHF. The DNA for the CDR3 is TGTGCCAGCACCACGAAGACTGGACGGGGTAGCAATCAGCCCCAGCATTTT.

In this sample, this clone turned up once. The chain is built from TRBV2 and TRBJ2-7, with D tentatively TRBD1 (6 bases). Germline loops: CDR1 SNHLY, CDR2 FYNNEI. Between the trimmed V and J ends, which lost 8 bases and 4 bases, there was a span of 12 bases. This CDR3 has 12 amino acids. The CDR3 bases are TGTGCCAGCGGGTTGGGGGCGTACGAGCAGTACTTC. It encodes CASGLGAYEQYF.

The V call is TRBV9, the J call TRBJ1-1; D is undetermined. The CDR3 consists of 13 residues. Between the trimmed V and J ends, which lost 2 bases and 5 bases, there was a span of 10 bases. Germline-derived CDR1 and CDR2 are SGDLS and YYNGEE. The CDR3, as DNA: TGTGCCAGCAGCGTTGAGGGTCGGACTGAAGCTTTCTTT. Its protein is CASSVEGRTEAFF. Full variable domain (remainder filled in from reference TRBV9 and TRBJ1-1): DSGVTQTPKHLITATGQRVTLRCSPRSGDLSVYWYQQSLDQGLQFLIQYYNGEERAKGNILERFSAQQFPDLHSELNLSSLELGDSALYFCASSVEGRTEAFFGQGTRLTVV.

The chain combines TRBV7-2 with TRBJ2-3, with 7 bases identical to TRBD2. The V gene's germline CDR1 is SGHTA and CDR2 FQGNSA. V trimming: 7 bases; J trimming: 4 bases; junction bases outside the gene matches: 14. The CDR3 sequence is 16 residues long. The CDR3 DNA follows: TGTGCCAGCACCTTCAGGGTTGCGGGAGTGGCAGATACGCAGTATTTT. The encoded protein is CASTFRVAGVADTQYF. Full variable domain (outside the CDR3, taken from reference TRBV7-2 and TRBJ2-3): GAGVSQSPSNKVTEKGKDVELRCDPISGHTALYWYRQSLGQGLEFLIYFQGNSAPDKSGLPSDRFSAERTGGSVSTLTIQRTQQEDSAVYLCASTFRVAGVADTQYFGPGTRLTVL.

In nucleotides, the CDR3 is TGCGCCAGCAGCTTGGGAGGGGGCATCGGGATGAACACTGAAGCTTTCTTT. The encoded protein is CASSLGGGIGMNTEAFF. The chain links TRBV5-1 to TRBJ1-1; the match to TRBD1 covers 7 bases. Losses at the gene ends were 0 bases for V and 0 bases for J; bases not matched to a gene: 8. CDR3 size: 17 residues. Germline V gene sequence: CDR1 SGHRS, CDR2 YFSETQ.